What follows are 26 T cell receptor beta chains derived from one specimen sequenced in a study of tumor-infiltrating lymphocytes in primary liver carcinoma. Starting material of roughly 550 ng total RNA yielded TCR beta cDNA via a constant-region primer. ARM-PCR was slightly modified, and three nested multiplex PCR rounds with it gave rise to the TCR beta libraries. Use of TRBV1-TRBV30 forward primers with a C-beta reverse primer characterized the first two PCR rounds, which lasted roughly 11 cycles each. TCRdb analysed the multiplex PCR reads with MiXCR anew, one entry per CDR3 protein. The sample carries around 100,000 distinct CDR3 sequences, almost 70% recorded once. The source material, 20-30 mg of unsorted bulk tissue, was used to co-extract RNA and DNA. The sample taken for sequencing was liver tumor tissue from sampling region 5. As to subset: tumor region T5, tumor centre. Receptors originate from an older woman with primary liver carcinoma and hepatitis B virus infection.

A word on this clonotype: A much larger clone is a single base away; this may be a read error. The V gene is TRBV5-6, the J gene TRBJ2-7; 7 positions match TRBD1. CDR3 length: 14 amino acids. Germline V lookup: CDR1 SGHDT, CDR2 YYEEEE. The CDR3 reads CASSWGTDLWELYF. CDR3 bases: TGTGCCAGCAGCTGGGGGACAGACCTCTGGGAGCTGTACTTC.

The gene calls are TRBV20-1 and TRBJ2-3; 9 positions match TRBD2. This CDR3 is built from 15 residues. J was trimmed by 5 bases and V by 3 bases; bases with no gene match: 9. The germline CDR1 and CDR2 sequences are DFQATT and SNEGSKA (reference sequence). The CDR3: CSASGGIAGVDTQYF. CDR3 sequence (DNA): TGCAGTGCTAGCGGTGGGATAGCGGGAGTAGATACGCAGTATTTT.

Concerning this clonotype: Mismatch with germline at one junction end may stem from a read error. The gene calls are TRBV6-5 and TRBJ2-1; D perhaps matches TRBD2 (5 bases). The germline CDR1 and CDR2 sequences are MNHEY and SVGAGI. The CDR3 consists of 13 residues. The CDR3 region has the DNA TGTGCCAGTAGTTACTCGATGGGGAGACAGCAGTTCTTC. Translating it yields CASSYSMGRQQFF.

This clonotype was detected ten times or more. J is TRBJ2-3 and V is TRBV11-2; 12 nucleotides align to TRBD2. Trimming cost V 5 bases and J 4 bases; bases outside gene matches: 16. The CDR3 is 19 amino acids. Germline V gives CDR1 SGHAT, CDR2 FQNNGV. The CDR3 region is CASSPRLAGVGVFADTQYF. CDR3 DNA: TGTGCCAGCAGCCCCAGACTAGCGGGAGTTGGGGTTTTCGCAGATACGCAGTATTTT.

With regard to this clonotype: This may be a read error: a much more frequent sequence differs by one nucleotide. This rearrangement joins TRBV28 to TRBJ1-4; D may be TRBD1 (5 bases). The CDR3 spans 15 residues. V lost 8 bases and J lost 0, with 13 bases in between. CDR1 MDHEN and CDR2 SYDVKM come from the germline V gene. CDR3 protein: CASVVGGATNEKLFF. CDR3 coding DNA: TGTGCCAGCGTTGTGGGAGGGGCAACTAATGAAAAACTGTTTTTT.

This clonotype was found a few times. The chain combines TRBV28 with TRBJ2-7; TRBD1 agrees at 10 bases. The CDR3 loop spans 16 amino acids. From germline, CDR1 is MDHEN and CDR2 SYDVKM. Trimming at V came to 4 bases and at J to 0 bases, leaving 6 bases not matched to a gene. DNA for the CDR3: TGTGCCAGCAGTTCTCAGGACAGGGGGTTCTCCTACGAGCAGTACTTC. The encoded protein is CASSSQDRGFSYEQYF.

For this clonotype: This may arise from a read error, as a much more abundant clone is one base away. V usage is TRBV28 and J usage is TRBJ1-1; TRBD1 matches 7 bases. The CDR3 extends over 16 amino acids. V lost 2 bases and J lost 0; bases outside the gene matches: 6. Germline V CDR1 and CDR2: MDHEN, SYDVKM. CDR3 nucleotide sequence: TGTGCCAGCAGTTTACCTCCGACAGGGTTGAACACTGAAGCTTTCTTT. Amino acids: CASSLPPTGLNTEAFF.

Points on this clonotype: Just one base apart from a much larger clone, this may be a read error. The chain links TRBV28 to TRBJ2-2; D is tentatively TRBD1 or TRBD2 (5 bases each). Germline CDR1 is MDHEN and CDR2 is SYDVKM. Trimming shortened V by 6 bases and J by 0 bases, and 14 bases separated the two germline ends. This CDR3 comprises 16 residues. CDR3 nucleotide sequence: TGTGCCAGCAGCCCTAACGGGGCCCCGAACACCGGGGAGCTGTTTTTT. This codes for CASSPNGAPNTGELFF.

As for this clonotype: This could be a read error, since a much larger clone is one nucleotide away. This chain connects TRBV7-9 to TRBJ1-4; D remains ambiguous. Germline V gene sequence: CDR1 SEHNR, CDR2 FQNEAQ (reference sequence). This CDR3 region has 16 residues. Trimming took off 2 bases at V and 4 bases at J, with 14 bases between the two ends. DNA for the CDR3: TGTGCCAGCAGCTTAAAAGGGTCTGCAAGTAATGAAAAACTGTTTTTT. Amino acids: CASSLKGSASNEKLFF. Based on the CDR3 plus reference TRBV7-9 and TRBJ1-4, the full variable domain is DTGVSQNPRHKITKRGQNVTFRCDPISEHNRLYWYRQTLGQGPEFLTYFQNEAQLEKSRLLSDRFSAERPKGSFSTLEIQRTEQGDSAMYLCASSLKGSASNEKLFFGSGTQLSVL.

A remark on this clonotype: Possible read error: a much larger clone is one base away. The CDR3 protein is CASSPSPPRPNEQFF. In DNA form, the CDR3 reads TGTGCCAGCAGCCCGAGTCCCCCCAGACCCAATGAGCAGTTCTTC. The chain carries TRBV7-8 and TRBJ2-1; no firm D call. The CDR3 contains 15 residues. Trimming removed 5 bases from V and 6 bases from J, with 17 bases in between. The germline gives CDR1 SGHVS, CDR2 FQNEAQ. Combining the CDR3 with reference TRBV7-8 and TRBJ2-1 gives the whole variable domain GAGVSQSPRYKVAKRGQDVALRCDPISGHVSLFWYQQALGQGPEFLTYFQNEAQLDKSGLPSDRFFAERPEGSVSTLKIQRTQQEDSAVYLCASSPSPPRPNEQFFGPGTRLTVL.

Comments on this clonotype: The germline gene is not matched at one end of the junction; a read error may be the cause. J is TRBJ2-5 and V is TRBV12-3 or TRBV12-4, with D uncertain. The CDR3 is made up of 15 amino acids. The DNA for the CDR3 is TGTGCCAGCAGCCCACGGAACTATACTTCTCAGACCCAGTGCTTC. Translated: CASSPRNYTSQTQCF.

Details on this clonotype: The junction and the germline gene differ at one end; a read error may be behind it. The rearrangement links TRBV29-1 to TRBJ2-7; a weak D match, TRBD1 (6 bases). Germline CDR1 is SQVTM and CDR2 is ANQGSEA. This CDR3 spans 12 amino acids. The CDR3 DNA is TGCCGCGCACGGACAGCTACCTACAAGCAGTACTTT. Translation gives CRARTATYKQYF.

Note on this clonotype: A much larger clone sits a single nucleotide away, making a read error possible. V gene TRBV5-4 combines with J gene TRBJ2-5, with D possibly TRBD2 on 5 matching bases. In germline, CDR1 is SGHNT, CDR2 YYREEE (reference sequence). The CDR3 totals 14 residues. The CDR3 DNA sequence: TGTGTCAGCAGCCCAGACTACTACCAAGAGACCCAGTACTTC. It is translated as CVSSPDYYQETQYF.

To note about this clonotype: Its ends do not fully match the called genes, so a read error is possible. The rearrangement uses TRBV11-3 and TRBJ1-1; D is ambiguous. Germline V gene data show CDR1 as SGHNT and CDR2 as YENEEA. CDR3 size: 16 residues. CDR3 nucleotides: TGTGCCAGCAGCTTAGATGGTCATGGAGGTGACACAGAAGCTTTCTTT. As protein: CASSLDGHGGDTEAFF.

Note on this clonotype: Germline and junction disagree at one end, which may indicate a read error. The chain is built from TRBV4-1 and TRBJ2-3, with D unresolved. Germline V gene sequence: CDR1 MGHRA, CDR2 YSYEKL. The CDR3 extends over 12 amino acids. The DNA of the CDR3 is TGTGCCAGCAGCCAACACACAGATATGCAGTATTTT. This sequence encodes CASSQHTDMQYF.

On this clonotype: A read error may be the cause here, since a much bigger clone is one base away. The genes are TRBV5-1 and TRBJ2-5; D may be TRBD1 (5 bases). The CDR3 is 17 amino acids. V lost 5 bases, J lost 5 bases, and 25 bases lay in between. From germline, CDR1 is SGHRS and CDR2 YFSETQ. The CDR3 region is CASRKGIASIQSETQYF. The CDR3 DNA sequence: TGCGCCAGCAGAAAGGGGATAGCCTCCATTCAGTCGGAGACCCAGTACTTC.

With respect to this clonotype: Sequence at one end of the junction differs from germline and may be a read error. This chain uses TRBV29-1 with TRBJ2-2; D remains unclear. CDR1 SQVTM and CDR2 ANQGSEA come from the germline V gene. The CDR3 spans 16 residues. The CDR3 nucleotides read TGCGGCGTTGAAAGACTGGGGTGTGGGAACACCGGGGAGCTGTTTTTT. Translating gives CGVERLGCGNTGELFF.

In this sample, this clonotype turned up many times. This chain joins TRBV10-3 and TRBJ2-7, with a possible D match to TRBD2 (6 bases). Trimming cost V 3 bases and J 4 bases, with 13 bases left between them. CDR1 and CDR2 from the germline V gene are ENHRY and SYGVKD. This CDR3 region has 14 residues. In DNA form, the CDR3 reads TGTGCCATCAGTGAATCCGGGAGAGGATACGAGCAGTACTTC. This translates into CAISESGRGYEQYF.

The rearrangement joins TRBV11-2 to TRBJ2-5; D perhaps matches TRBD2 (6 bases). Per germline, CDR1 SGHAT and CDR2 FQNNGV. This CDR3 spans 14 amino acids. Trimming stripped 1 base from V and 14 bases from J, with 20 bases between. The CDR3 is CASSLVGGGETRYF. Here the CDR3 DNA reads TGTGCCAGCAGCTTAGTGGGAGGAGGGGAGACCCGTTACTTC.

The genes are TRBV6-6 and TRBJ2-7; D gene uncertain. CDR1 MNHNY and CDR2 SVGAGI come from the germline V gene (reference sequence). The CDR3 length is 13 residues. Trimming took off 7 bases at V and 10 bases at J, with 20 bases between the two ends. The CDR3: CASINGSRLEQYF. Here the CDR3 DNA reads TGTGCCAGCATTAACGGCTCACGGCTCGAACAGTACTTC.

This clonotype appeared once. Since a much larger clone is just one base distant, this may be a read error. The gene calls are TRBV29-1 and TRBJ2-3; 8 bases line up with TRBD2. CDR1 and CDR2 from the germline V gene are SQVTM and ANQGSEA. J was trimmed by 2 bases and V by 5 bases; bases with no gene match: 9. The CDR3 is 15 residues long. CDR3 protein: CSVQPSSGITDTQYF. DNA for the CDR3: TGCAGCGTTCAGCCGAGTAGCGGGATCACAGATACGCAGTATTTT.

In the case of this clonotype: An end of the junction does not agree with germline; a read error may underlie this. The V gene is TRBV11-2, the J gene TRBJ2-7; D remains unclear. Germline-derived CDR1 and CDR2 are SGHAT and FQNNGV. The length of the CDR3 is 12 residues. CDR3 loop: CASSDPLYEKCF. CDR3 sequence (DNA): TGTGCCAGCAGCGACCCCCTATACGAGAAGTGCTTC.

This rearrangement joins TRBV11-2 to TRBJ1-3; D is perhaps TRBD1 (6 bases). Looked up from germline, CDR1 is SGHAT and CDR2 is FQNNGV. The CDR3 is made up of 19 amino acids. V lost 7 bases and J lost 0, with 25 bases in between. The CDR3 sequence: CASNSCPVRGAYSGNTIYF. CDR3 nucleotides: TGTGCCAGCAACTCATGCCCGGTCAGGGGAGCGTACTCTGGAAACACCATATATTTT.

This chain uses TRBV12-3 or TRBV12-4 with TRBJ1-5; 8 bases match TRBD1. Trimming took 7 bases from V and 8 from J; bases not matched to a gene: 22. CDR3 length: 18 residues. CDR3 nucleotides: TGTGCCAGCACCTTATTCTTAGGACAGGGAAGGTCTGATAAGCCCCAGCATTTT. It is translated as CASTLFLGQGRSDKPQHF.

DNA for the CDR3: TGTGCCAGCTCCGCAGGAGACACGAACACCGGGGAGCTGTTTTTT. Protein: CASSAGDTNTGELFF. The genes are TRBV18 and TRBJ2-2; no reliable D call. Trimming removed 6 bases from V and 0 bases from J, with 11 bases in between. CDR3 length: 15 amino acids. In germline, CDR1 is KGHSH, CDR2 LQKENI. Filled out from reference TRBV18 and TRBJ2-2, the complete variable domain reads NAGVMQNPRHLVRRRGQEARLRCSPMKGHSHVYWYRQLPEEGLKFMVYLQKENIIDESGMPKERFSAEFPKEGPSILRIQQVVRGDSAAYFCASSAGDTNTGELFFGEGSRLTVL.

Concerning this clonotype: The junction differs from germline at one of its ends, possibly a read error. The J gene is TRBJ2-1, the V gene TRBV14, with D possibly matching TRBD2 (6 bases). The germline gives CDR1 SGHDN, CDR2 FVKESK. The CDR3 consists of 15 residues. The CDR3 nucleotides read TGTGCCATCAGCCAAGGGACTGCGCAGTACAATGAGCGGTTCTTC. This sequence encodes CAISQGTAQYNERFF.